These 27 T cell receptor delta chains came from one sample sequenced in a study of gamma-delta chains in newborns, infants, children. TCRdb ran CATT on the reads. The profile shows a few thousand delta-chain clones, roughly 5.1% of them singletons. Material: blood. The receptors come from a child who was a newborn, infant or young child, either healthy, febrile or measles-vaccinated (not recorded which).

This clone was seen a few times. V and J are TRDV2 and TRDJ2; 12 nucleotides match TRDD3. Germline-derived CDR1 and CDR2 are GEAIGNYY and EKD. CDR3 size: 17 residues. Germline trimming cut 1 base from V and 6 bases from J; bases unmatched to any gene: 8. CDR3 loop: CACDTVTGGYRAAQLFF. In nucleotides, the CDR3 is TGTGCCTGTGACACGGTTACTGGGGGATACAGGGCAGCACAACTCTTCTTT.

V is TRDV2 and J is TRDJ1, with TRDD3 matching 7 bases. V shed 3 bases, J shed 5 bases, and the junction held 35 bases outside the gene matches. The germline gives CDR1 GEAIGNYY, CDR2 EKD. The CDR3 extends over 23 amino acids. For the CDR3, the DNA is TGTGCCTGTGACCCGCTCTACCCAACTGAAGTGCTACGTCCTGGGGGTCTCCCGGATAAACTCATCTTT. Protein: CACDPLYPTEVLRPGGLPDKLIF.

This clone appeared a few times. This clone may be a read error of a much larger clone one base away. Other DNA sequences in this sample translate to the same CDR3. The chain links TRDV2 to TRDJ1; possible D gene TRDD3, 6 bases. V gave up 0 bases and J gave up 0 bases, with 22 bases separating them. The CDR3 extends over 19 amino acids. Germline-derived CDR1 and CDR2 are GEAIGNYY and EKD. CDR3: CACDTVHFTGGPYTDKLIF. The CDR3 DNA reads as TGTGCCTGTGACACCGTTCATTTTACCGGGGGACCGTACACCGATAAACTCATCTTT.

This clone is termed medium-sized. V gene TRDV1 combines with J gene TRDJ1, with TRDD3 matching 9 bases. V was clipped by 4 bases and J by 7 bases; unmatched bases: 22. The germline CDR1 and CDR2 sequences are TSWWSYY and QGS. The CDR3 covers 19 residues. The CDR3 DNA sequence: TGTGCTCTTGGGGTATCGCCCCGTCGTACTGGGGATACGCGCCTTAAACTCATCTTT. This gives the protein CALGVSPRRTGDTRLKLIF.

This clone has more than one count but fewer than ten. The genes are TRDV1 and TRDJ2; D gene ambiguous. The CDR3 consists of 21 residues. Germline V gives CDR1 TSWWSYY, CDR2 QGS. Trimming removed 4 bases at V and 0 bases at J, with 27 bases between. CDR3 residues: CALGAITGRPGCPALTAQLFF. The CDR3 DNA reads TGTGCTCTTGGGGCCATTACCGGGCGCCCAGGCTGTCCAGCTTTGACAGCACAACTCTTCTTT.

Only a few counts were recorded for this clone. It differs at one base from a far larger clone, so likely a read error. At the DNA level, this CDR3 is encoded by other sequences in the same sample as well. V and J are TRDV2 and TRDJ1; 11 nucleotides match TRDD3. CDR3 length: 18 residues. Germline-derived CDR1 and CDR2 are GEAIGNYY and EKD. The CDR3 bases are TGCGCCTGTGACGCTATTATGGGGGATACGCGTAACACCGATAAACTCATCTTT. Its translation is CACDAIMGDTRNTDKLIF.

For this clone: The likely explanation is a read error, given a far larger clone one base away. This rearrangement joins TRDV2 to TRDJ1; 9 bases fit TRDD3. The CDR3 has 20 residues. Germline CDR1 is GEAIGNYY and CDR2 is EKD. After removal of 3 bases from V and 0 bases from J, the junction contained 19 bases not matched to a gene. As DNA, the CDR3 is TGTGCCTGTGACCTCCTTGGGGCCGCGGGGGATACCCGTTACACCGATAAACTCATCTTT. Encoded protein: CACDLLGAAGDTRYTDKLIF.

To note about this clone: The sample holds other DNA sequences that translate to the same CDR3. This sequence joins TRDV2 and TRDJ1; 7 bases are shared with TRDD3. The CDR3 runs to 19 residues. Germline CDR1 reads GEAIGNYY; CDR2 reads EKD. With 1 base clipped from V and 0 bases from J, the junction kept 16 bases outside the gene matches. This CDR3 reads CACDTLGTSGGPYTDKLIF. DNA for the CDR3: TGTGCCTGTGACACGCTGGGTACTTCTGGGGGGCCCTACACCGATAAACTCATCTTT.

This clone turned up a few times. The chain uses TRDV2 and TRDJ1; TRDD3 matches 9 bases. From germline, CDR1 is GEAIGNYY and CDR2 EKD. The CDR3 contains 19 residues. Trimming took 0 bases from V and 0 from J; bases not matched to a gene: 13. This CDR3 is CACDTVLSGGSEYTDKLIF. DNA of the CDR3: TGTGCCTGTGACACCGTTCTTTCTGGGGGATCCGAATACACCGATAAACTCATCTTT.

In its sample, this clone is medium-sized. The V and J genes are TRDV2 and TRDJ1; 13 bases map to TRDD3. Trimming took 0 bases from V and 1 from J; bases not matched to a gene: 7. Germline lookup yields CDR1 GEAIGNYY and CDR2 EKD. The CDR3 runs to 18 residues. The CDR3 nucleotides are TGTGCCTGTGACACCCTACTACTGGGGGATACGTCCACCGATAAACTCATCTTT. It encodes CACDTLLLGDTSTDKLIF.

This clone was found a few times. The chain recombines TRDV2 with TRDJ1; 8 positions agree with TRDD3. Looked up from germline, CDR1 is GEAIGNYY and CDR2 is EKD. With 1 base clipped from V and 4 bases from J, the junction kept 13 bases outside the gene matches. CDR3 length: 17 amino acids. CDR3 residues: CACDTINGGGSDDKLIF. CDR3 coding DNA: TGTGCCTGTGACACTATTAACGGTGGGGGATCTGACGATAAACTCATCTTT.

About this clone itself: A read error may explain this, as a much larger clone is one base away. The chain links TRDV2 to TRDJ2; TRDD3 matches at 8 bases. The V segment lost 0 bases and the J segment 4 bases; nucleotides outside the gene matches: 9. This CDR3 region has 17 residues. The germline V gene encodes CDR1 GEAIGNYY and CDR2 EKD. The CDR3 spells CACDTVGGGSGTAQLFF. The CDR3 nucleotides read TGTGCCTGTGACACCGTGGGTGGGGGATCAGGGACAGCACAACTCTTCTTT.

This clone turned up a few times. Mismatch with germline at one junction end may stem from a read error. The rearrangement links TRDV2 to TRDJ3, with TRDD3 identical over 13 bases. CDR3 size: 20 residues. The germline gives CDR1 GEAIGNYY, CDR2 EKD. The CDR3 sequence is CASDILGDTEGSWDTRQMFF. CDR3 DNA sequence: TGTGCCAGTGACATACTGGGGGATACGGAAGGCTCCTGGGACACCCGACAGATGTTTTTC.

The V call is TRDV2, the J call TRDJ2; TRDD3 matches at 7 bases. This CDR3 has 19 amino acids. V lost 3 bases to trimming and J lost 10 bases; unmatched junction nucleotides: 25. Germline assignment: CDR1 GEAIGNYY and CDR2 EKD. CDR3 sequence: CACDPIPTGDGVDSVQLFF. The CDR3, as DNA: TGTGCCTGTGACCCTATCCCGACTGGGGATGGGGTGGATTCAGTACAACTCTTCTTT.

This clone appeared a few times. This sample also contains other DNA sequences that code for the same CDR3. The chain has TRDV2 and TRDJ3; tentatively, D is TRDD3 (5 bases). This CDR3 is built from 20 residues. V lost 0 bases and J lost 0, with 17 bases in between. Germline V gene data show CDR1 as GEAIGNYY and CDR2 as EKD. Written as DNA, the CDR3 is TGTGCCTGTGACACCATAGCCTCAGGGATCAGCTCCTGGGACACCCGACAGATGTTTTTC. Its protein is CACDTIASGISSWDTRQMFF.

This chain connects TRDV2 to TRDJ3, with D hard to call. Per germline, CDR1 GEAIGNYY and CDR2 EKD. The CDR3 loop spans 18 amino acids. Between the trimmed V and J ends, which lost 0 bases and 3 bases, there was a span of 14 bases. CDR3 sequence: CACDTVSTFGWDTRQMFF. The CDR3 DNA reads as TGTGCCTGTGACACCGTGTCTACCTTTGGCTGGGACACCCGACAGATGTTTTTC.

This clone is labeled medium-sized (0.01 to 0.1%). The V gene is TRDV2, the J gene TRDJ3; 7 nucleotides line up with TRDD3. V dropped 0 bases and J dropped 2; count of bases not matched to a gene: 6. The CDR3 runs 18 residues. CDR1 and CDR2 from the germline V gene are GEAIGNYY and EKD. The CDR3 is CACDTVLGRTWDTRQMFF. CDR3 DNA: TGTGCCTGTGACACCGTACTGGGGAGGACCTGGGACACCCGACAGATGTTTTTC.

About this clone: A much larger clone lies a single base off, so this may be a read error. V gene TRDV2 combines with J gene TRDJ2, with D perhaps TRDD3 (5 bases). This CDR3 has 13 amino acids. Germline lookup yields CDR1 GEAIGNYY and CDR2 EKD. Trimming stripped 5 bases from V and 12 bases from J, with 18 bases between. The CDR3 DNA follows: TGTGCCTGTGGCGCGCTCGGGGACAGGAAACTCTTCTTT. Encoded protein: CACGALGDRKLFF.

This clone is deemed medium-sized. CDR3 protein: CACDTVPDSLSSWDTRQMFF. CDR3 nucleotide sequence: TGTGCCTGTGACACCGTACCCGATTCCCTTAGCTCCTGGGACACCCGACAGATGTTTTTC. V is TRDV2 and J is TRDJ3, with D hard to call. Between the trimmed V and J ends, which lost 0 bases and 0 bases, there was a span of 17 bases. CDR3 length: 20 residues. The germline CDR1 and CDR2 sequences are GEAIGNYY and EKD.

The chain employs TRDV2 and TRDJ1, with 12 bases matching TRDD3. The J gene was missing in TCRdb and was found by matching the end of the DNA to germline. CDR1 GEAIGNYY and CDR2 EKD come from the germline V gene. V lost 0 bases to trimming and J lost 3 bases; unmatched junction nucleotides: 16. CDR3 length: 20 residues. The CDR3 DNA reads TGTGCCTGTGACACCGTGATCCGCGCCCGTACTGGGGGATACTCCGATAAACTCATCTTT. Protein sequence: CACDTVIRARTGGYSDKLIF.

Only a few counts were recorded for this clone. A much larger clone is a single base away; this may be a read error. The chain has TRDV2 and TRDJ3; 9 positions match TRDD3. CDR1 and CDR2 from the germline V gene are GEAIGNYY and EKD. The CDR3 runs to 17 residues. The CDR3 DNA sequence: TGTGCCTGTGACACCGCTGGGGGATCCTGGGACGCCCGACAGATGTTTTTC. It codes for CACDTAGGSWDARQMFF.

This clone is judged medium-sized (0.01 to 0.1%). The same CDR3 can be traced to other DNA sequences in this sample. This sequence joins TRDV2 and TRDJ1; 7 bases agree with TRDD3. Germline CDR1 reads GEAIGNYY; CDR2 reads EKD. After removal of 1 base from V and 0 bases from J, the junction contained 1 base not matched to a gene. The CDR3 runs 14 residues. Written as DNA, the CDR3 is TGTGCCTGTGACACGTGGGGGAACACCGATAAACTCATCTTT. Protein sequence: CACDTWGNTDKLIF.

This clone was found a few times. V gene TRDV1 combines with J gene TRDJ1, with D tentatively TRDD2 (6 bases). V dropped 3 bases and J dropped 3 bases, with 26 bases sitting between them. The CDR3 consists of 19 residues. CDR1 is TSWWSYY, CDR2 QGS, per germline. The CDR3 protein is CALGDASSSEDKRADKLIF. CDR3 sequence (DNA): TGTGCTCTTGGGGACGCTTCCTCCAGCGAGGATAAGCGCGCCGATAAACTCATCTTT.

V is TRDV2 and J is TRDJ2; the match to TRDD3 covers 8 bases. Matching the DNA to germline supplied the J gene, which TCRdb does not give. From germline, CDR1 is GEAIGNYY and CDR2 EKD. The CDR3 totals 19 residues. V was clipped by 3 bases and J by 2 bases; unmatched bases: 16. CDR3 sequence reads: CACDPLLGIPEGLTAQLFF. CDR3 in DNA: TGTGCCTGTGACCCCCTACTGGGGATACCCGAGGGGTTGACAGCACAACTCTTCTTT.

This chain links TRDV1 with TRDJ1; tentative D call: TRDD2 (9 bases). CDR3 length: 25 amino acids. The V gene lost 1 base and the J gene lost 0 bases, with 39 bases spanning the gap. Germline CDR1 and CDR2: TSWWSYY and QGS. The CDR3 loop is CALGEPLPSFLLGGGGWAYTDKLIF. The CDR3 bases are TGTGCTCTTGGGGAACCCCTCCCCTCCTTCCTACTTGGGGGTGGGGGATGGGCCTACACCGATAAACTCATCTTT.

The rearrangement uses TRDV2 and TRDJ3; 12 positions agree with TRDD3. The CDR3 is 19 amino acids. CDR1 is GEAIGNYY and CDR2 is EKD in the germline V gene. V trimming: 2 bases; J trimming: 1 base; junction bases outside the gene matches: 5. CDR3 nucleotide sequence: TGTGCCTGTGACAATACTGGGGGATACACTTCCTGGGACACCCGACAGATGTTTTTC. It translates to CACDNTGGYTSWDTRQMFF.

With respect to this clone: A read error is possible here, since a much larger clone lies one base away. Other DNA sequences in the sample encode the same CDR3. The genes are TRDV2 and TRDJ2, with 8 bases matching TRDD3. The trim removed 1 base at V and 4 bases at J, leaving 13 bases unmatched. CDR3 length: 18 residues. Looked up from germline, CDR1 is GEAIGNYY and CDR2 is EKD. The CDR3 bases are TGTGCCTGTGACACTGTAGAGACTGGGGGTCCGGCGACAGCACAACTCTTCTTT. Residues: CACDTVETGGPATAQLFF.